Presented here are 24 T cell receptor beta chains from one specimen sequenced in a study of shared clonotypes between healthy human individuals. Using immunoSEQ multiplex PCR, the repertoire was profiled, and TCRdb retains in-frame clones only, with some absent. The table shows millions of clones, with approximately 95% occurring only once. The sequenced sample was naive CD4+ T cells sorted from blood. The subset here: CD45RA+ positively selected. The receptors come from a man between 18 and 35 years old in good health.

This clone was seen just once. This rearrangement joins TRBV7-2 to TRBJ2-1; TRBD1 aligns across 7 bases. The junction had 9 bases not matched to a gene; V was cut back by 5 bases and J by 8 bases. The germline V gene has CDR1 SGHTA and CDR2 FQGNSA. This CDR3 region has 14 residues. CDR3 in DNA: TGTGCCAGCAGCAGACAGGGTTACAACGATGAGCAGTTCTTC. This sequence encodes CASSRQGYNDEQFF.

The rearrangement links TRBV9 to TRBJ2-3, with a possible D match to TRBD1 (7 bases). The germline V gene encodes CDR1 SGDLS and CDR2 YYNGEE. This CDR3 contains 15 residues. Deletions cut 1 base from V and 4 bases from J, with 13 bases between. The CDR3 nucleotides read TGTGCCAGCAGCGTACGCAGGGGGGCGGCAGATACGCAGTATTTT. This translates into CASSVRRGAADTQYF. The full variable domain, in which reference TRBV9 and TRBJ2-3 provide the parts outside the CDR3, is DSGVTQTPKHLITATGQRVTLRCSPRSGDLSVYWYQQSLDQGLQFLIQYYNGEERAKGNILERFSAQQFPDLHSELNLSSLELGDSALYFCASSVRRGAADTQYFGPGTRLTVL.

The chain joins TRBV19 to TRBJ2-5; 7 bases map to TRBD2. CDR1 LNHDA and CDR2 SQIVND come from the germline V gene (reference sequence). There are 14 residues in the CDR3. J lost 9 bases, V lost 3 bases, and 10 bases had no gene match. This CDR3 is CASSIGTKQRAQYF. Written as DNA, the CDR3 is TGTGCCAGTAGTATCGGGACTAAGCAACGTGCCCAGTACTTC.

CDR3 region: CASRPLGSYEQYF. The DNA for the CDR3 is TGTGCCAGCAGACCCTTAGGCTCCTACGAGCAGTACTTC. V and J are TRBV27 and TRBJ2-7; D ambiguous. The CDR3 runs to 13 residues. Trimming shortened V by 6 bases and J by 0 bases, and 9 bases separated the two germline ends. CDR1 is MNHEY and CDR2 is SMNVEV in the germline V gene (reference sequence).

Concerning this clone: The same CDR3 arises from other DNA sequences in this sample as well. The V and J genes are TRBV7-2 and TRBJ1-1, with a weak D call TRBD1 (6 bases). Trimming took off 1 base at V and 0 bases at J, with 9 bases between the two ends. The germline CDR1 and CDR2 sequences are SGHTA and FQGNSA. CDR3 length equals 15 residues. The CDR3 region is CASSLVEGVNTEAFF. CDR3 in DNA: TGTGCCAGCAGCTTAGTGGAGGGGGTGAACACTGAAGCTTTCTTT.

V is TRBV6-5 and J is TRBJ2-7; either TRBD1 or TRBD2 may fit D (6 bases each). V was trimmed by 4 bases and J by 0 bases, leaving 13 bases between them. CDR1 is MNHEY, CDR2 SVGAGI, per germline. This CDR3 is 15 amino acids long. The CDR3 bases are TGTGCCAGCAGTTCGGGGGACATAGCCTCCTACGAGCAGTACTTC. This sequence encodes CASSSGDIASYEQYF.

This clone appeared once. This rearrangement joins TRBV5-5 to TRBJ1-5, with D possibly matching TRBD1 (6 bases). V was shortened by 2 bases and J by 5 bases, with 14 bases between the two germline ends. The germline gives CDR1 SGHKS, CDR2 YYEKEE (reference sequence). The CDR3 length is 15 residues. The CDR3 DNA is TGTGCCAGCAGCTTAGGGACACCGGGGCATCAGCCCCAGCATTTT. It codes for CASSLGTPGHQPQHF.

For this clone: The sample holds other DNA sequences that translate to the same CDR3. CDR3 sequence reads: CASSYARGSYEQYF. The DNA for the CDR3 is TGTGCCAGCAGTTACGCCCGGGGATCTTACGAGCAGTACTTC. V and J are TRBV6-5 and TRBJ2-7; a weak D match, TRBD2 (5 bases). The CDR3 is 14 amino acids. Trimming removed 2 bases at V and 4 bases at J, with 12 bases between. The V gene's germline CDR1 is MNHEY and CDR2 SVGAGI.

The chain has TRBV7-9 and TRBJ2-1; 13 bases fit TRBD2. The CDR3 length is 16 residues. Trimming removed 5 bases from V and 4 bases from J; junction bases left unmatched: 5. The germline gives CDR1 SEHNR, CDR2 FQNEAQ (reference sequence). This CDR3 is CASSPGLAGTYNEQFF. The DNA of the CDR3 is TGTGCCAGCAGCCCGGGACTAGCGGGGACGTACAATGAGCAGTTCTTC. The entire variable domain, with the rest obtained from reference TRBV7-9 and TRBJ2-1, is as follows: DTGVSQNPRHKITKRGQNVTFRCDPISEHNRLYWYRQTLGQGPEFLTYFQNEAQLEKSRLLSDRFSAERPKGSFSTLEIQRTEQGDSAMYLCASSPGLAGTYNEQFFGPGTRLTVL.

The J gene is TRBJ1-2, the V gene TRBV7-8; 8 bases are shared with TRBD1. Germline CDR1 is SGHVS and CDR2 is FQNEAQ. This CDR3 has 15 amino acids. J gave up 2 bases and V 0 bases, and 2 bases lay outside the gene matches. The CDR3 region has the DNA TGTGCCAGCAGCTTAGCTCCAGGGGGCAACTATGGCTACACCTTC. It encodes CASSLAPGGNYGYTF.

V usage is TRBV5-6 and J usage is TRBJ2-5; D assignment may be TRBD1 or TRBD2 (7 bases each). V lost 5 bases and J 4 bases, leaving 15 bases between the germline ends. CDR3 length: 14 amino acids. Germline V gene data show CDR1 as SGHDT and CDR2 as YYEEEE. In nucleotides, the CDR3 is TGTGCCAGCAGGGCAACAGGGGAGGGAGAGACCCAGTACTTC. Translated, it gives CASRATGEGETQYF.

The chain's CDR3 is CAISSGTPVEETQYF. CDR3 DNA: TGTGCCATCAGTTCCGGGACACCGGTCGAAGAGACCCAGTACTTC. V and J are TRBV10-3 and TRBJ2-5, with TRBD1 as a possible D gene (6 bases). Trimming pared 5 bases from V and 3 bases from J, leaving 16 bases between. This CDR3 spans 15 amino acids. Germline values: CDR1 ENHRY, CDR2 SYGVKD.

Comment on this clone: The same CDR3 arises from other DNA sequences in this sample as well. For the CDR3, the DNA is TGCGCCAGCAGCCAAGAGGGACAGGGGAATTCACCCCTCCACTTT. Protein: CASSQEGQGNSPLHF. This chain links TRBV4-3 with TRBJ1-6, with 10 bases that match TRBD1. This CDR3 is built from 15 residues. With V trimmed by 0 bases and J by 7 bases, 0 bases remained unmatched. CDR1 is LGHNA and CDR2 is YSLEER in the germline V gene.

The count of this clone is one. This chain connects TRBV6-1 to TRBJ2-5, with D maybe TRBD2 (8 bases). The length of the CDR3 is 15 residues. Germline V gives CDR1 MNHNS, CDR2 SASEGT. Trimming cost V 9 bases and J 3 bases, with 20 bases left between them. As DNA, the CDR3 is TGTGCCAGTCGATCCCGGGAGGGGGCAAAAGAGACCCAGTACTTC. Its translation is CASRSREGAKETQYF.

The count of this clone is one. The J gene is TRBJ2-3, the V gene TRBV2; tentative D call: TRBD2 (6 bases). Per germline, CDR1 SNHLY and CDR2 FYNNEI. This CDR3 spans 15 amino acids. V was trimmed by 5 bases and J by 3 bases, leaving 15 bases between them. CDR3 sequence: CASSRAVAGTDTQYF. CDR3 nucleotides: TGTGCCAGCAGTCGGGCGGTGGCGGGAACAGATACGCAGTATTTT.

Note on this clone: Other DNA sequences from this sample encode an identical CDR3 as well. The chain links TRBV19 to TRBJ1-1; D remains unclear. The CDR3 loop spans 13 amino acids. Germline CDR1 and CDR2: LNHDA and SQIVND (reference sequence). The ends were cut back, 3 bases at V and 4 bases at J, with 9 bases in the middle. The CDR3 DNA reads TGTGCCAGTAGTATTGCCGGCGGCACTGAAGCTTTCTTT. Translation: CASSIAGGTEAFF.

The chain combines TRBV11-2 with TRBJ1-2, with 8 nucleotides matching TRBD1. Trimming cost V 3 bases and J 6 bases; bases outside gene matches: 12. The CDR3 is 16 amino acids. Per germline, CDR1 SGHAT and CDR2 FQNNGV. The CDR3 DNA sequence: TGTGCCAGCAGCTTCACCCTAACGCAGACAGGGGATGGCTACACCTTC. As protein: CASSFTLTQTGDGYTF.

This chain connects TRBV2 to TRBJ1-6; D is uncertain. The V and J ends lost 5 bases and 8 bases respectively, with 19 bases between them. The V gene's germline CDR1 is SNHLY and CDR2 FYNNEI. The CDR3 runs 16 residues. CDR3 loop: CASSTPDASLYSPLHF. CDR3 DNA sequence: TGTGCCAGCAGTACCCCGGACGCCTCTCTCTATTCACCCCTCCACTTT.

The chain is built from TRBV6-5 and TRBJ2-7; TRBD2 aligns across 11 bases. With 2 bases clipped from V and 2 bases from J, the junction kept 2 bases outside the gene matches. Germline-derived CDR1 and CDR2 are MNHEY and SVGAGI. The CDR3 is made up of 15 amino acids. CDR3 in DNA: TGTGCCAGCAGTTACCGTAGCGGGAGGGCCTACGAGCAGTACTTC. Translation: CASSYRSGRAYEQYF.

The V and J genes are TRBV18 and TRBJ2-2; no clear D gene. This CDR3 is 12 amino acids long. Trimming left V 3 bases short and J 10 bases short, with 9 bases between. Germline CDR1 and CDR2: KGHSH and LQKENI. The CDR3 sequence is CASSPQLEELFF. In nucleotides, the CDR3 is TGTGCCAGCTCACCCCAGCTGGAGGAGCTGTTTTTT.

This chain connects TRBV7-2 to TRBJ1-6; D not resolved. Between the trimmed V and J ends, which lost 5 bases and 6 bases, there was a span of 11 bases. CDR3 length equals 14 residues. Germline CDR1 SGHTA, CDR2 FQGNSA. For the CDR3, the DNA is TGTGCCAGCAGCCCAGGCCTCACTAATTCACCCCTCCACTTT. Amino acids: CASSPGLTNSPLHF.

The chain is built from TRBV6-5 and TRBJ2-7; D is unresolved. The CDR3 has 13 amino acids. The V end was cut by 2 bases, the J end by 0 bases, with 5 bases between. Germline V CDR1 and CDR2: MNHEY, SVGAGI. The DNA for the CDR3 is TGTGCCAGCAGTTACAGGAGCTCCTACGAGCAGTACTTC. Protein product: CASSYRSSYEQYF.

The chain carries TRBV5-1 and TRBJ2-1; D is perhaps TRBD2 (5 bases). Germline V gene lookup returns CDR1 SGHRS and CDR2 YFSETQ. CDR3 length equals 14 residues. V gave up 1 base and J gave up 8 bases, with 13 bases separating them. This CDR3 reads CASSLNREWDEQFF. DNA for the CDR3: TGCGCCAGCAGCTTGAATCGGGAATGGGATGAGCAGTTCTTC.

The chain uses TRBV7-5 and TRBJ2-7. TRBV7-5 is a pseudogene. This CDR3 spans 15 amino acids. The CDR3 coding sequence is TGTGCCAGAAGCGAAACGAGGACCGCCCCCTACGAGCAGTACTTC. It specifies CARSETRTAPYEQYF.